Listed here are 13 T cell receptor beta chains from one sample, sequenced in a study of CD8 T cells in ankylosing spondylitis. MiXCR, run by TCRdb on the 5' RACE reads, gives a single entry per CDR3 protein. The sample gives tens of thousands of distinct CDR3 sequences, 6.2% of which show up once; roughly 5% is in the top ten. Material: synovial fluid, either unsorted or a sorted T cell fraction (not recorded which). The receptors derive from a male donor with ankylosing spondylitis.

This clonotype was recorded many times. This rearrangement joins TRBV7-9 to TRBJ1-6; no firm D call. Germline CDR1 and CDR2: SEHNR and FQNEAQ (reference sequence). This CDR3 spans 14 amino acids. The V end was cut by 3 bases, the J end by 9 bases, with 12 bases between. The CDR3 DNA is TGTGCCAGCAGCTTGGACGGATACGTTTCACCCCTCCACTTT. This encodes CASSLDGYVSPLHF.

The table lists this clonotype with a few counts. The V gene is TRBV12-5, the J gene TRBJ2-2, with 12 bases aligning to TRBD1. CDR1 LGHNT and CDR2 FRNRAP come from the germline V gene. The trim removed 1 base at V and 4 bases at J, leaving 4 bases unmatched. There are 17 residues in the CDR3. The CDR3 region has the DNA TGTGCTAGTGGTTTGGCCGGGACAGGGGGCTTCACCGGGGAGCTGTTTTTT. It translates to CASGLAGTGGFTGELFF.

This clonotype was picked up a small number of times. The chain couples TRBV6-1 to TRBJ1-5; TRBD1 is a possible D gene (6 bases). Germline CDR1 MNHNS, CDR2 SASEGT. This CDR3 is 17 amino acids long. V shed 7 bases and J shed 3 bases, with 22 bases lying between them. The CDR3 DNA follows: TGTGCCAGCACCACAGACAGGCAGGGAGAGGACAATCAGCCCCAGCATTTT. Its protein product is CASTTDRQGEDNQPQHF.

This clonotype has ten or more counts. The gene calls are TRBV7-7 and TRBJ2-5; 8 bases align to TRBD1. Germline CDR1 and CDR2: SSHAT and FNYEAQ (reference sequence). CDR3 size: 14 residues. J lost 5 bases, V lost 0 bases, and 2 bases had no gene match. CDR3 amino acids: CASSLAGQVETQYF. CDR3 bases: TGTGCCAGCAGCTTAGCGGGACAGGTGGAGACCCAGTACTTC.

This clonotype was recorded many times. The CDR3: CASSSPVGGELFF. CDR3 coding DNA: TGTGCCAGCAGCTCTCCTGTAGGGGGGGAGCTGTTTTTT. The chain joins TRBV13 to TRBJ2-2, with D unresolved. This CDR3 spans 13 amino acids. Per germline, CDR1 PRHDT and CDR2 FYEKMQ (reference sequence). V was shortened by 4 bases and J by 8 bases, with 11 bases between the two germline ends.

The table lists this clonotype with many counts. The chain is built from TRBV5-1 and TRBJ2-1, with 11 bases fitting TRBD2. The germline V gene has CDR1 SGHRS and CDR2 YFSETQ. Trimming removed 4 bases from V and 6 bases from J; junction bases left unmatched: 6. This CDR3 is 15 amino acids long. The CDR3, as DNA: TGCGCCAGCAGCCCACGACTAGCGGGAACCAATGAGCAGTTCTTC. Translated: CASSPRLAGTNEQFF.

This clonotype was counted only a few times. The chain recombines TRBV11-2 with TRBJ2-3; D unclear. Germline CDR1 and CDR2: SGHAT and FQNNGV. Between the trimmed V and J ends, which lost 0 bases and 3 bases, there was a span of 13 bases. This CDR3 has 16 residues. The CDR3 bases are TGTGCCAGCAGCTTAGATTCGGCCAGGTTTACAGATACGCAGTATTTT. This translates into CASSLDSARFTDTQYF.

At least ten counts were recorded for this clonotype. The chain carries TRBV13 and TRBJ1-2; D is unresolved. The germline V gene encodes CDR1 PRHDT and CDR2 FYEKMQ (reference sequence). CDR3 length: 13 amino acids. V lost 5 bases and J 0 bases, leaving 7 bases between the germline ends. This CDR3 is CASSLRPNYGYTF. The CDR3, as DNA: TGTGCCAGCAGCCTCAGACCTAACTATGGCTACACCTTC.

CDR3 residues: CAITSEETQYF. The DNA of the CDR3 is TGTGCTATCACCTCCGAAGAGACCCAGTACTTC. The chain couples TRBV7-9 to TRBJ2-5, with D unresolved. The CDR3 sequence is 11 residues long. Germline V CDR1 and CDR2: SEHNR, FQNEAQ (reference sequence).

This clonotype came up many times. The chain carries TRBV5-1 and TRBJ2-7; 9 bases are shared with TRBD1. Germline loops: CDR1 SGHRS, CDR2 YFSETQ. This CDR3 comprises 17 residues. Unmatched junction bases numbered 9, after V lost 0 bases and J lost 2 bases. In DNA, the CDR3 is TGCGCCAGCAGCTTGGCATTTGGTGGGGACAGGGCCTACGAGCAGTACTTC. Translation gives CASSLAFGGDRAYEQYF.

In its sample, this clonotype ranks as medium-sized (0.01 to 0.1%). The chain employs TRBV7-9 and TRBJ2-1; D possibly corresponds to TRBD2 (5 bases). The CDR3 spans 13 residues. The germline V and J ends were trimmed by 7 bases and 7 bases, with 14 bases remaining between them. Germline V gene lookup returns CDR1 SEHNR and CDR2 FQNEAQ (reference sequence). Here the CDR3 reads CASKMQSGNEQFF. The CDR3 DNA is TGTGCCAGCAAGATGCAGTCGGGGAATGAGCAGTTCTTC.

This clonotype was seen repeatedly, ten times or more. The chain employs TRBV20-1 and TRBJ2-5, with TRBD2 matching 13 bases. The CDR3 length is 15 residues. Looked up from germline, CDR1 is DFQATT and CDR2 is SNEGSKA (reference sequence). The V gene end was trimmed by 3 bases and the J gene end by 4 bases; junction bases not matched to a gene: 5. The CDR3 sequence: CSASSGLAGRETQYF. The DNA for the CDR3 is TGCAGTGCTAGTTCGGGACTAGCGGGGCGAGAGACCCAGTACTTC.

The V and J genes are TRBV11-3 and TRBJ2-7, with D possibly matching TRBD2 (5 bases). The CDR3 length is 15 residues. Germline V gene lookup returns CDR1 SGHNT and CDR2 YENEEA. V dropped 5 bases and J dropped 0 bases, with 14 bases sitting between them. The CDR3 DNA follows: TGTGCCAGCAGCCCGGTGAGGGCTTCCTCCTACGAGCAGTACTTC. It codes for CASSPVRASSYEQYF.